The 2 T cell receptor beta chains below all came from one sample that was sequenced in a study of regulatory T cells in long-lasting Graves disease. Stated time point: persistent/refractory GD, antithyroid drugs over 5 years with positive TRAb. PBMC RNA served as the TCR library source. For TCR beta, libraries came from iRepertoire HTBI primers and Arm-PCR of CDR3 regions. In TCRdb, the multiplex PCR reads were re-called with MiXCR into one record per CDR3 protein. The sample contains a few hundred thousand distinct CDR3 sequences, less than 30% of which appear only once. Sequencing was performed on peripheral blood mononuclear cells (PBMCs), taken when the disease was refractory, from a patient treated with antithyroid drugs. These receptors originate from a woman aged 40 to 49 with Graves disease.

This clonotype was seen ten or more times. The chain carries TRBV28 and TRBJ2-7, with TRBD1 matching over 9 bases. Germline V gene data show CDR1 as MDHEN and CDR2 as SYDVKM. This CDR3 contains 14 residues. Losses at the gene ends were 5 bases for V and 6 bases for J; bases not matched to a gene: 8. CDR3 residues: CASSPTGQGPEQYF. CDR3 nucleotide sequence: TGTGCCAGCAGTCCCACGGGACAGGGTCCCGAGCAGTACTTC.

This clonotype was seen more than once but under ten times. The V and J genes are TRBV5-1 and TRBJ2-3; no definite D call. The CDR3 consists of 14 residues. CDR1 is SGHRS and CDR2 is YFSETQ in the germline V gene. V gave up 0 bases and J gave up 1 base, with 6 bases separating them. CDR3 in amino acids: CASSLGERTDTQYF. CDR3 DNA sequence: TGCGCCAGCAGCTTGGGGGAACGCACAGATACGCAGTATTTT.